The T cell receptor beta chain under discussion was sequenced for a study of T cell responses to AZD1222 COVID-19 vaccine. Doses given second, at about 4 or about 12 weeks, were pooled. TCRdb's table, derived via immunoSEQ multiplex PCR, lists solely in-frame clones and lacks some. The sample carries about 120,000 clones, approximately 90% recorded once. CDR1 SNHLY and CDR2 FYNNEI come from the germline V gene. Deletions cut 6 bases from V and 8 bases from J, with 14 bases between. This CDR3 spans 14 amino acids. The TCR was taken from an adult who received the AZD1222 COVID-19 vaccine. This chain connects TRBV2 to TRBJ1-6; D gene ambiguous. The starting material was peripheral blood, obtained 28 days after the second AZD1222 dose. The DNA for the CDR3 is TGTGCCAGCAGGGATCCCCCGGCCCATTCACCCCTCCACTTT. It codes for CASRDPPAHSPLHF. Together with reference TRBV2 and TRBJ1-6, the CDR3 gives the full variable domain: EPEVTQTPSHQVTQMGQEVILRCVPISNHLYFYWYRQILGQKVEFLVSFYNNEISEKSEIFDDQFSVERPDGSNFTLKIRSTKLEDSAMYFCASRDPPAHSPLHFGNGTRLTVT.